A selection of T cell receptor beta chains follows, all from one sample in a study of blood T cell repertoires in COVID-19. Produced via immunoSEQ multiplex PCR; TCRdb's table is partial and in-frame only. The repertoire holds over 250,000 clones, with around nine tenths as singletons. Specimen: PBMCs or T cells enriched from blood (not recorded which). The receptors were sampled from a woman in her 30s who had recovered from COVID-19. Both conserved end residues are part of each CDR3. The D gene is left open where the match is weak. Where a row states a size, it is once, few, many or the class of an expanded clone; other rows omit it.

j_call clone_size d_call v_call cdr3_aa cdr3_nt
TRBJ2-1 once TRBD2 TRBV5-4 CASSLELAANEQFF TGTGCCAGCAGCTTGGAGCTAGCGGCCAATGAGCAGTTCTTC
TRBJ1-4 once NA TRBV4-2 CASSQGRSLFSSNEKLFF TGTGCCAGCAGCCAAGGGAGAAGCCTATTCTCATCTAATGAAAAACTGTTTTTT
TRBJ1-3 NA NA TRBV5-6 CASSTIWQSNSGNTIYF TGTGCCAGCAGCACGATCTGGCAGTCGAACTCTGGAAACACCATATATTTT
TRBJ2-7 NA NA TRBV5-8 CASSLTQVYEQYF TGTGCCAGCAGCTTGACACAGGTCTACGAGCAGTACTTC
TRBJ1-5 NA NA TRBV19 CASSISHNSNQPQHF TGTGCCAGTAGTATATCTCACAATAGCAATCAGCCCCAGCATTTT
TRBJ2-3 NA NA TRBV25-1 CASSETIPGGTDTQYF TGTGCCAGCAGTGAAACCATCCCCGGGGGCACAGATACGCAGTATTTT
TRBJ2-7 NA TRBD1 TRBV7-9 CASSARGLAYEQYF TGTGCCAGCAGCGCCAGGGGGTTGGCCTACGAGCAGTACTTC
TRBJ2-2 NA NA TRBV18 CASSPGPSTGELFF TGTGCCAGCTCACCAGGTCCGAGCACCGGGGAGCTGTTTTTT
TRBJ2-3 NA TRBD2 TRBV30 CAWSAGLAGPPDTQYF TGTGCCTGGAGTGCGGGACTAGCGGGACCCCCAGATACGCAGTATTTT
TRBJ1-5 NA NA TRBV19 CATYGRGQPQHF TGTGCCACATACGGACGGGGTCAGCCCCAGCATTTT
TRBJ2-3 NA NA TRBV6-5 CASRRRSSITDTQYF TGTGCCAGCAGGCGGCGGTCCAGTATCACAGATACGCAGTATTTT
TRBJ1-1 NA NA TRBV12-3/TRBV12-4 CASSIQVNTEAFF TGTGCCAGCAGTATCCAGGTGAACACTGAAGCTTTCTTT
TRBJ1-6 NA NA TRBV6-4 CASSWDSRSPLHF TGTGCCAGCAGTTGGGACTCCAGATCACCCCTCCACTTT
TRBJ2-4 NA NA TRBV12-3/TRBV12-4 CASSQGWNIQYF TGTGCCAGCAGTCAGGGTTGGAACATTCAGTACTTC
TRBJ1-1 NA NA TRBV3-1/TRBV3-2 CASSPQGAMNTEAFF TGTGCCAGCAGCCCTCAGGGCGCGATGAACACTGAAGCTTTCTTT
TRBJ1-1 NA NA TRBV9 CASSVAEGEAFF TGTGCCAGCAGCGTAGCAGAGGGTGAAGCTTTCTTT
TRBJ2-7 NA NA TRBV6-1 CASSESVGAYEQYF TGTGCCAGCAGTGAAAGTGTGGGAGCTTACGAGCAGTACTTC
TRBJ2-3 NA NA TRBV10-2 CASNSGSSTDTQYF TGCGCCAGCAACAGCGGTTCTAGCACAGATACGCAGTATTTT
TRBJ1-2 NA TRBD1 TRBV7-9 CASSPRGQAIYGYTF TGTGCCAGCAGCCCAAGGGGACAGGCGATATATGGCTACACCTTC
TRBJ2-1 once TRBD2 TRBV5-1 CASSLTSGRGNEQFF TGCGCCAGCAGCCTTACTAGCGGGAGGGGCAATGAGCAGTTCTTC